Listed below are T cell receptor beta chains from one sample, sequenced in a study of a mutant IDH1 vaccine in newly diagnosed glioma. Data came from immunoSEQ multiplex PCR; TCRdb stores just in-frame clones and leaves some out. This sample carries fewer than 100,000 clones, more than 85% of them seen once, and the ten largest clones take roughly 0.56%. These receptors' antigens are unknown. The material was PBMCs, obtained from a glioma patient whose treatment included an IDH1 peptide vaccine. The origin of the receptors is a woman between 45 and 60 years old with glioma. Both conserved end residues are part of each CDR3. Fields, in order: clone size, D gene, J gene, V gene, CDR3 DNA, CDR3 protein. A D gene is named only where the DNA matches it firmly. Clone size appears in some rows only: once, few, many, or a class for an expanded clone.

clone_size: NA; d_call: NA; j_call: TRBJ1-1; v_call: TRBV7-9; cdr3_nt: TGTGCCAGCAGCAAGAGTCCGGGTTCGAACACTGAAGCTTTCTTT; cdr3_aa: CASSKSPGSNTEAFF
clone_size: NA; d_call: NA; j_call: TRBJ1-1; v_call: TRBV21-1; cdr3_nt: TGTGCCAGCAGCAAACCAGCCATGGGACAGGAGCGTAGGATGAACACTGAAGCTTTCTTT; cdr3_aa: CASSKPAMGQERRMNTEAFF
clone_size: NA; d_call: NA; j_call: TRBJ1-3; v_call: TRBV2; cdr3_nt: TGTGCCAGCAGTGACAGGCAGGCCCTAGGAAACACCATATATTTT; cdr3_aa: CASSDRQALGNTIYF
clone_size: NA; d_call: TRBD1; j_call: TRBJ2-3; v_call: TRBV5-1; cdr3_nt: TGCGCCAGCAGCCCAAGGACAGGGGGTGGAGATACGCAGTATTTT; cdr3_aa: CASSPRTGGGDTQYF
clone_size: NA; d_call: NA; j_call: TRBJ2-3; v_call: TRBV18; cdr3_nt: TGTGCCAGCTCTCCAGCATCAGTGCGCACAGATACGCAGTATTTT; cdr3_aa: CASSPASVRTDTQYF
clone_size: NA; d_call: NA; j_call: TRBJ1-1; v_call: TRBV2; cdr3_nt: TGTGCCAGTGGGACGGAGGGGCGAACTGAAGCTTTCTTT; cdr3_aa: CASGTEGRTEAFF
clone_size: NA; d_call: NA; j_call: TRBJ2-1; v_call: TRBV13; cdr3_nt: TGTGCCAGCAGCCCGGACGCCGTTGAGCAGTTCTTC; cdr3_aa: CASSPDAVEQFF
clone_size: NA; d_call: TRBD1; j_call: TRBJ1-2; v_call: TRBV18; cdr3_nt: TGTGCCAGCTCACCCATACCGGGACAGGGTTGGGGTGGCTACACCTTC; cdr3_aa: CASSPIPGQGWGGYTF
clone_size: NA; d_call: NA; j_call: TRBJ2-5; v_call: TRBV19; cdr3_nt: TGTGCCAGTAGTTCTGGTAGCCAAGAGACCCAGTACTTC; cdr3_aa: CASSSGSQETQYF
clone_size: NA; d_call: NA; j_call: TRBJ2-5; v_call: TRBV2; cdr3_nt: TGTGCCAGCAGGCCGAGCTTCAATGCGGGAGAGACCCAGTACTTC; cdr3_aa: CASRPSFNAGETQYF
clone_size: NA; d_call: NA; j_call: TRBJ1-2; v_call: TRBV7-3; cdr3_nt: TGTGCCAGCAGCTTAACGCCAGATTTCTCCTATGGCTACACCTTC; cdr3_aa: CASSLTPDFSYGYTF
clone_size: few; d_call: TRBD2; j_call: TRBJ2-3; v_call: TRBV7-9; cdr3_nt: TGTGCCAGCAGCTTAGGACGGCTAGCGGGAGTCGTGGGAGATACGCAGTATTTT; cdr3_aa: CASSLGRLAGVVGDTQYF
clone_size: few; d_call: TRBD1; j_call: TRBJ1-4; v_call: TRBV7-8; cdr3_nt: TGTGCCAGCAGCTTGGGGACAGGGAAGAGTGGGAAACTGTTTTTT; cdr3_aa: CASSLGTGKSGKLFF
clone_size: NA; d_call: NA; j_call: TRBJ1-1; v_call: TRBV12-5; cdr3_nt: TGTGCTAGTGGTTTGAGGGGGTCCACTGAAGCTTTCTTT; cdr3_aa: CASGLRGSTEAFF
clone_size: once; d_call: NA; j_call: TRBJ2-1; v_call: TRBV4-1; cdr3_nt: TGCGCCAGCAGCCCGAGCCAGCGGGTCCAGGGCCATGAGCAGTTCTTC; cdr3_aa: CASSPSQRVQGHEQFF
clone_size: NA; d_call: NA; j_call: TRBJ2-5; v_call: TRBV4-1; cdr3_nt: TGCGCCAGCAGCCAACCTAGACAGTTACAAGAGACCCAGTACTTC; cdr3_aa: CASSQPRQLQETQYF
clone_size: NA; d_call: TRBD2; j_call: TRBJ2-7; v_call: TRBV7-8; cdr3_nt: TGTGCCAGCAGCACTGGACTAGCGGGGGCTACCTACGAGCAGTACTTC; cdr3_aa: CASSTGLAGATYEQYF
clone_size: NA; d_call: TRBD1; j_call: TRBJ2-5; v_call: TRBV14; cdr3_nt: TGTGCCAGCAGCCAAGGGACAGGGGGTCTTCGAGAGACCCAGTACTTC; cdr3_aa: CASSQGTGGLRETQYF
clone_size: NA; d_call: NA; j_call: TRBJ2-7; v_call: TRBV28; cdr3_nt: TGTGCCAGCAGTCCCGGGACACGGCCCTACGAGCAGTACTTC; cdr3_aa: CASSPGTRPYEQYF
clone_size: NA; d_call: TRBD2; j_call: TRBJ2-5; v_call: TRBV5-1; cdr3_nt: TGCGCCAGCAGCTTTAGCGGGAGTCCCCAAGAGACCCAGTACTTC; cdr3_aa: CASSFSGSPQETQYF
clone_size: NA; d_call: TRBD2; j_call: TRBJ2-1; v_call: TRBV9; cdr3_nt: TGTGCCAGCAGCGTGGCTAGCGGGAGGTTGAGGTACAATGAGCAGTTCTTC; cdr3_aa: CASSVASGRLRYNEQFF
clone_size: NA; d_call: NA; j_call: TRBJ2-5; v_call: TRBV27; cdr3_nt: TGTGCCAGCAGTTATCCTGGGGGACAGACCCAGTACTTC; cdr3_aa: CASSYPGGQTQYF
clone_size: NA; d_call: NA; j_call: TRBJ2-3; v_call: TRBV5-1; cdr3_nt: TGCGCCAGCAGCTTATCGCCCCAGCCGGCGTCAGATACGCAGTATTTT; cdr3_aa: CASSLSPQPASDTQYF
clone_size: NA; d_call: NA; j_call: TRBJ1-1; v_call: TRBV5-8; cdr3_nt: TGTGCCAGCAGCTTGGAGACGGTCGAAGCTTTCTTT; cdr3_aa: CASSLETVEAFF
clone_size: NA; d_call: NA; j_call: TRBJ2-3; v_call: TRBV27; cdr3_nt: TGTGCCAGCAGTTTAGGGCAGCCAGGATGGGGCACAGATACGCAGTATTTT; cdr3_aa: CASSLGQPGWGTDTQYF
clone_size: NA; d_call: NA; j_call: TRBJ2-3; v_call: TRBV6-5; cdr3_nt: TGTGCCAGCAGTTACCTAGACGCAGATACGCAGTATTTT; cdr3_aa: CASSYLDADTQYF
clone_size: NA; d_call: TRBD2; j_call: TRBJ2-2; v_call: TRBV19; cdr3_nt: TGTGCCAGTAGTCGAGCGGGAGTGAACACCGGGGAGCTGTTTTTT; cdr3_aa: CASSRAGVNTGELFF
clone_size: NA; d_call: NA; j_call: TRBJ1-2; v_call: TRBV7-9; cdr3_nt: TGTGCCAGCAGCTTGGGTCCGGGATATGGCTACACCTTC; cdr3_aa: CASSLGPGYGYTF
clone_size: NA; d_call: NA; j_call: TRBJ2-7; v_call: TRBV7-9; cdr3_nt: TGTGCCAGCAGCTTAGGGGGACGGACCTACGAGCAGTACTTC; cdr3_aa: CASSLGGRTYEQYF
clone_size: NA; d_call: TRBD1; j_call: TRBJ2-7; v_call: TRBV6-6; cdr3_nt: TGTGCCAGCAGTTACACGGGACAGAGGGCCTACGAGCAGTACTTC; cdr3_aa: CASSYTGQRAYEQYF
clone_size: once; d_call: NA; j_call: TRBJ2-7; v_call: TRBV10-3; cdr3_nt: TGTGCCATCAGTCCCCTAACAGGTAGTATGAGGGTCTACGGGCAGTACTTC; cdr3_aa: CAISPLTGSMRVYGQYF
clone_size: NA; d_call: TRBD1; j_call: TRBJ1-1; v_call: TRBV28; cdr3_nt: TGTGCCAGCAGCGCCCCGGGACAGGAGAACACTGAAGCTTTCTTT; cdr3_aa: CASSAPGQENTEAFF
clone_size: NA; d_call: NA; j_call: TRBJ1-6; v_call: TRBV7-9; cdr3_nt: TGTGCCAGCAGCTTAGGCGGAAATTCACCCCTCCACTTT; cdr3_aa: CASSLGGNSPLHF
clone_size: NA; d_call: NA; j_call: TRBJ2-1; v_call: TRBV7-9; cdr3_nt: TGTGCCAGCAGCACATATCTGGGGGGCGGGAGCTCCTACAATGAGCAGTTCTTC; cdr3_aa: CASSTYLGGGSSYNEQFF
clone_size: NA; d_call: NA; j_call: TRBJ2-7; v_call: TRBV10-3; cdr3_nt: TGTGCCGGACGGTCTGAGAGATCCTACGAGCAGTACTTC; cdr3_aa: CAGRSERSYEQYF
clone_size: NA; d_call: TRBD1; j_call: TRBJ2-3; v_call: TRBV6-5; cdr3_nt: TGTGCCAGCAGGAGACAGGGGCCGGGCACAGATACGCAGTATTTT; cdr3_aa: CASRRQGPGTDTQYF
clone_size: NA; d_call: NA; j_call: TRBJ2-1; v_call: TRBV18; cdr3_nt: TGTGCCAGCTCACCCCCAGGGCGTTACAATGAGCAGTTCTTC; cdr3_aa: CASSPPGRYNEQFF
clone_size: once; d_call: TRBD1; j_call: TRBJ1-1; v_call: TRBV5-1; cdr3_nt: TGCGCCAGCAGCTTGGTGGCAGGGCCCCCTACAGGGGCTGAAGCTTTCTTT; cdr3_aa: CASSLVAGPPTGAEAFF
clone_size: NA; d_call: NA; j_call: TRBJ2-7; v_call: TRBV6-6; cdr3_nt: TGTGCCAGCAGCCGGGGACACTCCTACGAGCAGTACTTC; cdr3_aa: CASSRGHSYEQYF
clone_size: NA; d_call: NA; j_call: TRBJ2-7; v_call: TRBV9; cdr3_nt: TGTGCCAGCAGCGTAGGGGCAGTGAATGAGCAGTACTTC; cdr3_aa: CASSVGAVNEQYF
clone_size: NA; d_call: TRBD1; j_call: TRBJ1-5; v_call: TRBV27; cdr3_nt: TGTGCCAGCAGTTACAGGGGGCAAGTTCAGCCCCAGCATTTT; cdr3_aa: CASSYRGQVQPQHF
clone_size: NA; d_call: NA; j_call: TRBJ1-5; v_call: TRBV28; cdr3_nt: TGTGCCAGCAGCACAACAGATAGCAATCAGCCCCAGCATTTT; cdr3_aa: CASSTTDSNQPQHF
clone_size: NA; d_call: TRBD1; j_call: TRBJ2-7; v_call: TRBV6-1; cdr3_nt: TGTGCCAGCAGTGCCTCGACAGGGTATTCCTACGAGCAGTACTTC; cdr3_aa: CASSASTGYSYEQYF
clone_size: NA; d_call: NA; j_call: TRBJ2-3; v_call: TRBV11-2; cdr3_nt: TGTGCCAGCAGCTTAAGCACAGATACGCAGTATTTT; cdr3_aa: CASSLSTDTQYF
clone_size: NA; d_call: NA; j_call: TRBJ1-2; v_call: TRBV7-2; cdr3_nt: TGTGCCAGCAGCGGTTTAGGGAGGACGGGTGGCTACACCTTC; cdr3_aa: CASSGLGRTGGYTF
clone_size: NA; d_call: NA; j_call: TRBJ2-7; v_call: TRBV7-6; cdr3_nt: TGTGCCAGCAGCTTAGCGCGCCTAGCGACCTACGAGCAGTACTTC; cdr3_aa: CASSLARLATYEQYF
clone_size: NA; d_call: NA; j_call: TRBJ1-1; v_call: TRBV2; cdr3_nt: TGTGCCCCACCGAGGGGCACTGAAGCTTTCTTT; cdr3_aa: CAPPRGTEAFF
clone_size: NA; d_call: NA; j_call: TRBJ2-7; v_call: TRBV6-1; cdr3_nt: TGTGCCAGCAGTAGCTCGGGACACCCCTACGAGCAGTACTTC; cdr3_aa: CASSSSGHPYEQYF
clone_size: NA; d_call: NA; j_call: TRBJ2-3; v_call: TRBV7-3; cdr3_nt: TGTGCCAGCAGCTTATTCACAGGCACAGATACGCAGTATTTT; cdr3_aa: CASSLFTGTDTQYF
clone_size: NA; d_call: NA; j_call: TRBJ2-2; v_call: TRBV7-6; cdr3_nt: TGTGCCAGCAGCTTATTGGGTGACACCGGGGAGCTGTTTTTT; cdr3_aa: CASSLLGDTGELFF
clone_size: NA; d_call: NA; j_call: TRBJ2-7; v_call: TRBV20-1; cdr3_nt: TGCAGTGCGGAAACCCAAGGCGAGCAGTACTTC; cdr3_aa: CSAETQGEQYF
clone_size: few; d_call: NA; j_call: TRBJ1-5; v_call: TRBV7-2; cdr3_nt: TGTGCCAGCAGCTTAGGGGGGGATAGCAATCAGCCCCAGCATTTT; cdr3_aa: CASSLGGDSNQPQHF
clone_size: NA; d_call: NA; j_call: TRBJ1-6; v_call: TRBV7-2; cdr3_nt: TGTGCCAGCAGCTTATATAATTCACCCCTCCACTTT; cdr3_aa: CASSLYNSPLHF
clone_size: NA; d_call: TRBD2; j_call: TRBJ2-1; v_call: TRBV5-1; cdr3_nt: TGCGCCACCCGGGGGGGTTACAATGAGCAGTTCTTC; cdr3_aa: CATRGGYNEQFF
clone_size: NA; d_call: NA; j_call: TRBJ2-7; v_call: TRBV5-5; cdr3_nt: TGTGCCAGCACCCTAAGTGATCCTATAAGTAGGGAGCAGTACTTC; cdr3_aa: CASTLSDPISREQYF
clone_size: NA; d_call: TRBD2; j_call: TRBJ2-2; v_call: TRBV27; cdr3_nt: TGTGCCAGCAGTTTAAGACTAGCGGGAGGCGGGGAGCTGTTTTTT; cdr3_aa: CASSLRLAGGGELFF
clone_size: NA; d_call: NA; j_call: TRBJ2-6; v_call: TRBV5-1; cdr3_nt: TGCGCCAGCAGCTTGGACCCAGCCTCCGGGGCCAACGTCCTGACTTTC; cdr3_aa: CASSLDPASGANVLTF
clone_size: once; d_call: NA; j_call: TRBJ1-1; v_call: TRBV4-1; cdr3_nt: TGCGCCAGCAGCCTCGGGGGGGACACTGAAGCTTTCTTT; cdr3_aa: CASSLGGDTEAFF